Shown below are 26 T cell receptor beta chains from a single sample sequenced in a study of read filtering for tumor transcriptome and immune sequencing. The library was built from 400 to 500 ng RNA with molecular barcoded adaptors for alpha/delta and beta/gamma chains. TCRdb redid the calling of the reads with MiXCR, one entry per CDR3 protein. The table includes tens of thousands of distinct CDR3 sequences, around 20% detected once. Sequenced material: a population of CD138-negative cells sorted from bone marrow. These receptors all come from a donor aged 40 or over with multiple myeloma.

In its sample, this clonotype was seen many times. The chain has TRBV2 and TRBJ2-1; 7 bases map to TRBD1. CDR1 and CDR2 from the germline V gene are SNHLY and FYNNEI. J gave up 6 bases and V 10 bases, and 12 bases lay outside the gene matches. The CDR3 has 14 residues. The CDR3 reads CATEGQDIGNEQFF. The CDR3 nucleotides read TGTGCCACCGAAGGACAGGACATCGGCAATGAGCAGTTCTTC.

This clonotype was seen ten or more times. This chain connects TRBV28 to TRBJ1-2; D possibly corresponds to TRBD1 (6 bases). V lost 1 base to trimming and J lost 0 bases, with 15 bases between them. The germline CDR1 and CDR2 sequences are MDHEN and SYDVKM. CDR3 length equals 17 residues. CDR3 in amino acids: CASSLSLTGTTNYGYTF. Here the CDR3 DNA reads TGTGCCAGCAGTTTATCCCTAACAGGGACAACTAACTATGGCTACACCTTC.

Details on this clonotype: Given a much more abundant clone one base away, this may be a read error. No conserved phenylalanine or tryptophan is present at the end of the CDR3, so a read error is the likely explanation. The chain uses TRBV4-1 and TRBJ1-4, with a weak D call TRBD1 (6 bases). Germline V gene sequence: CDR1 MGHRA, CDR2 YSYEKL. V shed 3 bases and J shed 2 bases, with 13 bases lying between them. The CDR3 has 16 residues. CDR3 loop: CASSQEDRPTNEKLFL. The CDR3 DNA reads as TGCGCCAGCAGCCAGGAGGACAGACCGACTAATGAAAAACTGTTTCTT.

The sample holds a few counts of this clonotype. V usage is TRBV29-1 and J usage is TRBJ2-5; 12 bases are shared with TRBD2. This CDR3 is built from 15 residues. Germline CDR1 and CDR2: SQVTM and ANQGSEA. V lost 7 bases and J lost 3; bases outside the gene matches: 9. The CDR3 bases are TGCAGCGCCAAATCTAGCGGGGGGGCCGAAGAGACCCAGTACTTC. Its translation is CSAKSSGGAEETQYF.

In this sample, this clonotype turned up many times. The rearrangement joins TRBV20-1 to TRBJ2-1, with 7 nucleotides matching TRBD2. CDR1 and CDR2 from the germline V gene are DFQATT and SNEGSKA (reference sequence). This CDR3 region has 15 residues. Trimming removed 6 bases from V and 0 bases from J; junction bases left unmatched: 8. The CDR3 loop is CSARPGGSSYNEQFF. The CDR3 nucleotides are TGCAGTGCACGTCCCGGGGGGAGCTCCTACAATGAGCAGTTCTTC.

This chain links TRBV2 with TRBJ1-3, with 7 bases lining up with TRBD1. The CDR3 has 17 amino acids. With V trimmed by 7 bases and J by 0 bases, 12 bases remained unmatched. Germline V gene lookup returns CDR1 SNHLY and CDR2 FYNNEI. For the CDR3, the DNA is TGTGCCAGCAACCGGAGGGACAGTGCGTCCTCTGGAAACACCATATATTTT. Encoded protein: CASNRRDSASSGNTIYF.

This clonotype was seen ten or more times. One end of the junction is discordant with germline, which a read error may explain. The J gene is TRBJ2-2, the V gene TRBV28, with 7 bases aligning to TRBD1. This CDR3 spans 15 amino acids. CDR1 is MDHEN and CDR2 is SYDVKM in the germline V gene. The CDR3 region is CANSTGTENTGELFF. The CDR3 nucleotides read TGTGCCAACAGTACCGGGACAGAGAACACCGGGGAGCTGTTTTTT. Based on the CDR3 plus reference TRBV28 and TRBJ2-2, the full variable domain is DVKVTQSSRYLVKRTGEKVFLECVQDMDHENMFWYRQDPGLGLRLIYFSYDVKMKEKGDIPEGYSVSREKKERFSLILESASTNQTSMYLCANSTGTENTGELFFGEGSRLTVL.

The chain couples TRBV6-2 or TRBV6-3 to TRBJ2-2; D call uncertain. The germline V gene has CDR1 MNHEY and CDR2 SVGEGT. Trimming took 5 bases from V and 10 from J, leaving 14 bases between them. CDR3 length: 13 amino acids. CDR3 nucleotides: TGTGCCAGCAGTCCCCAGGCTCCCTTGGAGCTGTTTTTT. It specifies CASSPQAPLELFF.

This clonotype showed up many times. The chain has TRBV7-6 and TRBJ2-5, with 11 bases aligning to TRBD1. Trimming took 5 bases from V and 1 from J; bases not matched to a gene: 3. The CDR3 extends over 15 amino acids. Germline CDR1 and CDR2: SGHVS and FNYEAQ. CDR3: CASSRGTGGQETQYF. CDR3 in DNA: TGTGCCAGCAGCCGAGGGACAGGGGGCCAAGAGACCCAGTACTTC.

This clonotype was recorded many times. The chain is built from TRBV4-1 and TRBJ2-3; 7 nucleotides agree with TRBD2. There are 14 residues in the CDR3. CDR1 is MGHRA, CDR2 YSYEKL, per germline. Losses at the gene ends were 3 bases for V and 0 bases for J; bases not matched to a gene: 0. Here the CDR3 reads CASSQTSSTDTQYF. CDR3 in DNA: TGCGCCAGCAGCCAGACTAGCAGCACAGATACGCAGTATTTT.

This clonotype showed up just once. A much larger clone is a single base away; this may be a read error. This chain joins TRBV9 and TRBJ2-2; maybe TRBD2 (6 bases). The CDR3 loop spans 16 amino acids. Per germline, CDR1 SGDLS and CDR2 YYNGEE. The CDR3 sequence is CASSPVGGSNAGELFF. CDR3 sequence (DNA): TGTGCCAGCAGCCCCGTGGGGGGATCGAACGCCGGGGAGCTGTTTTTT. Variable domain in full (rest from reference TRBV9 and TRBJ2-2): DSGVTQTPKHLITATGQRVTLRCSPRSGDLSVYWYQQSLDQGLQFLIQYYNGEERAKGNILERFSAQQFPDLHSELNLSSLELGDSALYFCASSPVGGSNAGELFFGEGSRLTVL.

About this clonotype: One base away lies a much larger clone, so this may be a sequencing read error. This chain connects TRBV20-1 to TRBJ2-1, with unresolved D. The V gene lost 0 bases and the J gene lost 6 bases, with 18 bases spanning the gap. The CDR3 sequence is 16 residues long. The germline gives CDR1 DFQATT, CDR2 SNEGSKA (reference sequence). The DNA for the CDR3 is TGCAGTGCTAGAGATCAACGAGGACCAGCCCGCAATGAGCAGTTCTTC. Protein: CSARDQRGPARNEQFF.

A few counts support this clonotype. A much larger clone differs from this one at a single base, so this may be a read error. The chain has TRBV28 and TRBJ1-6; possibly TRBD1 for D (6 bases). Germline CDR1 is MDHEN and CDR2 is SYDVKM. The length of the CDR3 is 17 residues. The CDR3 DNA reads as TGTGCCTGCAGTTTGGACAGCTCGAGCTCCTATAATTCACCCCTCCACTTT. This sequence encodes CACSLDSSSSYNSPLHF.

Many counts were recorded for this clonotype. The V and J genes are TRBV7-9 and TRBJ1-1, with 8 positions matching TRBD1. Germline V lookup: CDR1 SEHNR, CDR2 FQNEAQ (reference sequence). J lost 8 bases, V lost 6 bases, and 5 bases had no gene match. The CDR3 totals 12 residues. For the CDR3, the DNA is TGTGCCAGCAGATGGGGGACAGGCGAAGCTTTCTTT. Amino acid sequence: CASRWGTGEAFF.

This clonotype was counted many times. This probably arose from a read error, given a far larger clone one base away. The chain combines TRBV12-3 or TRBV12-4 with TRBJ2-1; TRBD1 aligns across 10 bases. Germline trimming cut 6 bases from V and 8 bases from J; bases unmatched to any gene: 7. This CDR3 comprises 14 residues. The CDR3 nucleotides read TGTGCCAGCAGCCGCTGGGACAGGGGTCATGAGCAGTTCTTC. It specifies CASSRWDRGHEQFF.

This sequence joins TRBV29-1 and TRBJ2-3, with a tentative D call TRBD1 (5 bases). Deletions cut 4 bases from V and 6 bases from J, with 8 bases between. CDR1 and CDR2 from the germline V gene are SQVTM and ANQGSEA. This CDR3 spans 11 amino acids. Written as DNA, the CDR3 is TGCAGCGTTGGGGGCCCGGATACGCAGTATTTT. Protein sequence: CSVGGPDTQYF.

This clonotype was picked up many times. The J gene is TRBJ2-1, the V gene TRBV7-2; D might be TRBD1 or TRBD2, each matching 6 bases. The CDR3 is 15 residues long. The V end was cut by 3 bases, the J end by 2 bases, with 11 bases between. Germline CDR1 SGHTA, CDR2 FQGNSA. Here the CDR3 DNA reads TGTGCCAGCAGCTTCCTGGGGGGCCCCTACAATGAGCAGTTCTTC. Translation gives CASSFLGGPYNEQFF.

The V call is TRBV20-1, the J call TRBJ2-3, with 8 bases matching TRBD1. This CDR3 is built from 15 residues. In germline, CDR1 is DFQATT, CDR2 SNEGSKA (reference sequence). The ends lost 6 bases at V and 4 bases at J; junction bases unmatched: 12. Here the CDR3 reads CSAGERTGLADTQYF. CDR3 sequence (DNA): TGCAGTGCCGGGGAAAGGACAGGGTTGGCAGATACGCAGTATTTT.

This chain joins TRBV15 and TRBJ2-1; 7 positions agree with TRBD2. Germline assignment: CDR1 LNHNV and CDR2 YYDKDF (reference sequence). The CDR3 loop spans 17 amino acids. V lost 0 bases to trimming and J lost 4 bases; unmatched junction nucleotides: 9. CDR3 sequence: CATSRDSVGGGYNEQFF. The DNA of the CDR3 is TGTGCCACCAGCAGAGATAGCGTGGGCGGGGGATACAATGAGCAGTTCTTC.

This clonotype was recorded at least ten times. The chain employs TRBV7-8 and TRBJ2-7; D not certain. V gave up 5 bases and J gave up 3 bases, with 11 bases separating them. The CDR3 length is 13 residues. Germline V gives CDR1 SGHVS, CDR2 FQNEAQ. The CDR3 DNA reads as TGTGCCAGCAGCCCGATTTCCCACTACGAGCAGTACTTC. It codes for CASSPISHYEQYF.

The V gene is TRBV7-9, the J gene TRBJ1-1; TRBD1 matches 8 bases. Trimming at V came to 4 bases and at J to 2 bases, leaving 3 bases not matched to a gene. From germline, CDR1 is SEHNR and CDR2 FQNEAQ (reference sequence). There are 14 residues in the CDR3. CDR3 residues: CASSSDRGNTEAFF. CDR3 coding DNA: TGTGCCAGCAGCTCCGACAGGGGAAACACTGAAGCTTTCTTT.

The genes are TRBV6-1 and TRBJ1-2, with a possible D match to TRBD1 (6 bases). Trimming removed 6 bases from V and 3 bases from J, with 11 bases in between. The germline V gene has CDR1 MNHNS and CDR2 SASEGT. The CDR3 has 13 amino acids. The chain's CDR3 is CASRERTDYGYTF. In nucleotides, the CDR3 is TGTGCCAGCAGGGAGAGGACAGACTATGGCTACACCTTC.

This clonotype was observed at least ten times. V gene TRBV28 combines with J gene TRBJ2-4; no firm D call. The CDR3 covers 17 residues. From germline, CDR1 is MDHEN and CDR2 SYDVKM. Trimming left V 6 bases short and J 1 base short, with 19 bases between. The CDR3 here is CASRPNLTGRAKNIQYF. The CDR3 DNA sequence: TGTGCCAGCAGACCAAATCTCACCGGCAGGGCCAAAAACATTCAGTACTTC.

This clonotype was recorded at least ten times. The V gene is TRBV12-3 or TRBV12-4, the J gene TRBJ1-1; perhaps TRBD1 as D (6 bases). The length of the CDR3 is 13 residues. With 7 bases removed from V and 6 bases from J, the gap between germline ends came to 15 bases. The CDR3 region has the DNA TGTGCCAGCACCTCCGGGACATACGCTGAAGCTTTCTTT. Residues: CASTSGTYAEAFF.

The sample holds many counts of this clonotype. The V call is TRBV12-3 or TRBV12-4, the J call TRBJ2-1; 7 bases line up with TRBD1. V was pared by 6 bases and J by 10 bases, with 6 bases of the junction left unmatched. The CDR3 covers 12 residues. CDR3 nucleotides: TGTGCCAGCAGACTGGGACAGCAAGAGCAGTTCTTC. Translating it yields CASRLGQQEQFF.

This clonotype is a singleton in its sample. A much larger clonotype is one base distant, so this may be a read error. The chain recombines TRBV10-3 with TRBJ2-5; D not certain. The germline V gene encodes CDR1 ENHRY and CDR2 SYGVKD. V lost 3 bases and J 7 bases, leaving 6 bases between the germline ends. The CDR3 covers 11 residues. The CDR3 sequence is CAISDLGTQYF. The DNA of the CDR3 is TGTGCCATCAGTGACTTAGGGACCCAGTACTTC.